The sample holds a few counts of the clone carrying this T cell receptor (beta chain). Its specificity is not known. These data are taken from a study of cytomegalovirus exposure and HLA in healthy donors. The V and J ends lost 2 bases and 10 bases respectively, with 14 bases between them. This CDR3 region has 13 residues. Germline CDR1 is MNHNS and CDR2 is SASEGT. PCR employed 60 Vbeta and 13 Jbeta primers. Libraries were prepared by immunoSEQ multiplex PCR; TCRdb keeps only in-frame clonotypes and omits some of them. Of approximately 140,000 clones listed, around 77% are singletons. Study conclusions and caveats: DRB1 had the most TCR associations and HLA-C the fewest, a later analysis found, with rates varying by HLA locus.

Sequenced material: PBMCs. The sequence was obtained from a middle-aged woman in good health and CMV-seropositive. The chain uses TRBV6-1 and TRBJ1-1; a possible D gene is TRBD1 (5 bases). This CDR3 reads CASSELAREGAFF. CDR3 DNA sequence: TGTGCCAGCAGTGAATTGGCCAGGGAGGGAGCTTTCTTT.